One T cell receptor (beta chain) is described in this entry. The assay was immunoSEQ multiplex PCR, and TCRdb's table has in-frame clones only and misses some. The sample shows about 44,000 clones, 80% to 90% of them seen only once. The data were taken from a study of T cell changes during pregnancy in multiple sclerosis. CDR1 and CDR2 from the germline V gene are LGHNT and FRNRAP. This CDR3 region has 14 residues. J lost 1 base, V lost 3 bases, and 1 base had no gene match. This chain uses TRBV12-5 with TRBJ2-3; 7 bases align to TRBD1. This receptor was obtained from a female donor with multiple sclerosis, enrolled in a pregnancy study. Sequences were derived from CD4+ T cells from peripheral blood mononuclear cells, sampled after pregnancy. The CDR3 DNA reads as TGTGCTAGTGGTTTAACAGGGGGCACAGATACGCAGTATTTT. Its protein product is CASGLTGGTDTQYF.